The 17 T cell receptor beta chains below were found in one sample sequenced in a study of TIL therapy for anti-PD-1-resistant metastatic lung cancer. Time point specified: pre-treatment sample, taken before nivolumab and TIL therapy. The tumor samples were excised metastases, mostly pleural nodules or supraclavicular lymph nodes. This was the immunoSEQ v3 assay. The repertoire was sequenced with immunoSEQ multiplex PCR; TCRdb's copy has only in-frame clones and lacks some. The top ten hold around 5.7% of the sample, which has 5,500 to 7,500 clones, around 69% seen once. The material was tumor tissue, obtained at baseline. The receptors stem from a person aged 25 to 80 with non-small cell lung cancer.

The chain links TRBV3-1 (or the pseudogene TRBV3-2) to TRBJ2-1; D may correspond to TRBD1 or TRBD2 (5 bases each). The V gene lost 6 bases and the J gene lost 7 bases, with 10 bases spanning the gap. This CDR3 spans 12 amino acids. The V gene's germline CDR1 is LGHDT and CDR2 YNNKEL (reference sequence). The CDR3 DNA is TGTGCCAGCAGTTTTGAGGGGAATGAGCAGTTCTTC. This sequence encodes CASSFEGNEQFF.

V gene TRBV5-1 combines with J gene TRBJ2-3, with a possible D match to TRBD2 (6 bases). CDR1 SGHRS and CDR2 YFSETQ come from the germline V gene. The CDR3 totals 14 residues. Trimming removed 3 bases from V and 9 bases from J, with 17 bases in between. The CDR3 here is CASSSPSGPRTQYF. The DNA of the CDR3 is TGCGCCAGCAGCTCTCCCAGCGGGCCACGGACGCAGTATTTT. The entire variable domain, with the rest obtained from reference TRBV5-1 and TRBJ2-3, is as follows: KAGVTQTPRYLIKTRGQQVTLSCSPISGHRSVSWYQQTPGQGLQFLFEYFSETQRNKGNFPGRFSGRQFSNSRSEMNVSTLELGDSALYLCASSSPSGPRTQYFGPGTRLTVL.

The chain uses TRBV27 and TRBJ1-1; D remains unclear. CDR3 length: 10 amino acids. CDR1 MNHEY and CDR2 SMNVEV come from the germline V gene (reference sequence). V gave up 11 bases and J gave up 5 bases, with 9 bases separating them. The CDR3: CAAGRTEAFF. The CDR3 DNA reads TGTGCCGCGGGGAGAACTGAAGCTTTCTTT.

V gene TRBV29-1 combines with J gene TRBJ2-1; 8 bases line up with TRBD1. Germline CDR1 is SQVTM and CDR2 is ANQGSEA. Trimming removed 7 bases from V and 9 bases from J; junction bases left unmatched: 17. CDR3 length: 15 residues. CDR3 DNA: TGCAGCGCCGACGGGCTGCAGGGGGCGGCGGGTGAGCAGTTCTTC. Its translation is CSADGLQGAAGEQFF.

The chain uses TRBV28 and TRBJ1-2; D uncertain. Trimming removed 6 bases from V and 5 bases from J, with 7 bases in between. The germline V gene has CDR1 MDHEN and CDR2 SYDVKM. This CDR3 has 11 residues. Here the CDR3 reads CASSPGYGYTF. The CDR3 DNA reads as TGTGCCAGCAGCCCGGGGTATGGCTACACCTTC.

With respect to this clone: Lacking the conserved final phenylalanine or tryptophan, this CDR3 likely reflects a read error. No DNA is shown, since the ends of the CDR3 on it are uncertain; the CDR3 is the one TCRdb lists. The V call is TRBV29-1, the J call TRBJ2-3; whether TRBD2, the table's D call, matches the DNA was not checked. CDR1 is SQVTM, CDR2 ANQGSEA, per germline. Both ends counted, the CDR3 spans 10 residues. The CDR3 region is CSVEPGSGGA.

This CDR3 is CASSDFWDTRGSSYEQYF. Here the CDR3 DNA reads TGCGCCAGCAGTGACTTTTGGGACACCCGGGGCAGCTCCTACGAGCAGTACTTC. V gene TRBV10-2 combines with J gene TRBJ2-7, with D possibly TRBD1 on 6 matching bases. This CDR3 contains 18 residues. V was clipped by 3 bases and J by 0 bases, with 21 bases between them. CDR1 WSHSY and CDR2 SAAADI come from the germline V gene.

This chain links TRBV21-1 with TRBJ2-3. TRBV21-1 is recorded as a pseudogene. The length of the CDR3 is 12 residues. The CDR3 DNA follows: TGTGCCAGCAGCAGACGTGGGGATACGCAGTATTTT. Amino acids: CASSRRGDTQYF.

As to this clone: Other DNA sequences from this sample encode an identical CDR3 as well. The chain links TRBV30 to TRBJ1-6; D call uncertain. The germline gives CDR1 GTSNPN, CDR2 SVGIG (reference sequence). This CDR3 is built from 15 residues. Trimming stripped 1 base from V and 3 bases from J, with 10 bases between. The CDR3 bases are TGTGCCTGGAGTGGAAGAGACGGCTATAATTCACCCCTCCACTTT. It yields the protein CAWSGRDGYNSPLHF. The full variable domain, rest sourced from reference TRBV30 and TRBJ1-6, is SQTIHQWPATLVQPVGSPLSLECTVEGTSNPNLYWYRQAAGRGLQLLFYSVGIGQISSEVPQNLSASRPQDRQFILSSKKLLLSDSGFYLCAWSGRDGYNSPLHFGNGTRLTVT.

The CDR3 coding sequence is TGCGCCAGCAGCATGGGGTGGGGACAGGGGTACGAGCAGTACTTC. Its protein is CASSMGWGQGYEQYF. This sequence joins TRBV5-1 and TRBJ2-7; TRBD1 agrees at 10 bases. Germline V gene sequence: CDR1 SGHRS, CDR2 YFSETQ. This CDR3 has 15 amino acids. Trimming cost V 4 bases and J 4 bases; bases outside gene matches: 8. Drawing the rest from reference TRBV5-1 and TRBJ2-7, the complete variable domain is KAGVTQTPRYLIKTRGQQVTLSCSPISGHRSVSWYQQTPGQGLQFLFEYFSETQRNKGNFPGRFSGRQFSNSRSEMNVSTLELGDSALYLCASSMGWGQGYEQYFGPGTRLTVT.

V and J are TRBV29-1 and TRBJ2-1, with 8 bases identical to TRBD1. The CDR3 has 15 amino acids. Per germline, CDR1 SQVTM and CDR2 ANQGSEA. After removal of 4 bases from V and 5 bases from J, the junction contained 10 bases not matched to a gene. The CDR3 DNA follows: TGCAGCGTTGCAAGGGGACAGGCGCCCAACAATGAGCAGTTCTTC. Translation gives CSVARGQAPNNEQFF.

This clone was detected a few times. This sequence joins TRBV28 and TRBJ1-4, with a weak D call TRBD1 (5 bases). Germline V gene data show CDR1 as MDHEN and CDR2 as SYDVKM. Trimming cost V 2 bases and J 4 bases, with 8 bases left between them. The CDR3 covers 14 residues. In nucleotides, the CDR3 is TGTGCCAGCAGTTTACGGCAGGGTAATGAAAAACTGTTTTTT. As protein: CASSLRQGNEKLFF.

This clone was counted between two and nine times. The chain carries TRBV11-3 and TRBJ2-3, with 7 bases aligning to TRBD1. This CDR3 comprises 13 residues. J gave up 6 bases and V 4 bases, and 4 bases lay outside the gene matches. CDR1 is SGHNT, CDR2 YENEEA, per germline. The CDR3 sequence is CASSSDRSDTQYF. The CDR3 bases are TGTGCCAGCAGCTCGGACAGGTCGGATACGCAGTATTTT.

This clone was detected only once. This chain joins TRBV9 and TRBJ1-1; D might be TRBD1 (6 bases). The CDR3 covers 13 residues. Germline V lookup: CDR1 SGDLS, CDR2 YYNGEE. The V and J ends lost 3 bases and 5 bases respectively, with 11 bases between them. CDR3 coding DNA: TGTGCCAGCAGCGCTAAACAGGGAACTGAAGCTTTCTTT. Protein product: CASSAKQGTEAFF.

In this sample, this clone turned up a few times. The chain joins TRBV12-5 to TRBJ2-5; D is uncertain. Germline CDR1 is LGHNT and CDR2 is FRNRAP. Trimming removed 6 bases at V and 4 bases at J, with 15 bases between. The CDR3 is 14 amino acids. The CDR3 DNA is TGTGCTAGTGGCCCGGGCGGTGGGATAGAGACCCAGTACTTC. Amino acids: CASGPGGGIETQYF. The variable domain in full, completed from reference TRBV12-5 and TRBJ2-5, reads DARVTQTPRHKVTEMGQEVTMRCQPILGHNTVFWYRQTMMQGLELLAYFRNRAPLDDSGMPKDRFSAEMPDATLATLKIQPSEPRDSAVYFCASGPGGGIETQYFGPGTRLLVL.

This rearrangement joins TRBV29-1 to TRBJ2-6; no clear D gene. Looked up from germline, CDR1 is SQVTM and CDR2 is ANQGSEA. The CDR3 sequence is 14 residues long. V was shortened by 4 bases and J by 1 base, with 8 bases between the two germline ends. The CDR3, as DNA: TGCAGCGTTGTACCGGGTTCTGGGGCCAACGTCCTGACTTTC. The encoded protein is CSVVPGSGANVLTF.

The V call is TRBV7-9, the J call TRBJ2-1, with D possibly TRBD2 on 7 matching bases. CDR3 length: 14 amino acids. V was cut by 11 bases and J by 1 base, with 15 bases left in between. Looked up from germline, CDR1 is SEHNR and CDR2 is FQNEAQ (reference sequence). This CDR3 is CAGRRGGSYNEQFF. The CDR3 DNA reads TGTGCCGGAAGGAGGGGGGGTTCCTACAATGAGCAGTTCTTC.